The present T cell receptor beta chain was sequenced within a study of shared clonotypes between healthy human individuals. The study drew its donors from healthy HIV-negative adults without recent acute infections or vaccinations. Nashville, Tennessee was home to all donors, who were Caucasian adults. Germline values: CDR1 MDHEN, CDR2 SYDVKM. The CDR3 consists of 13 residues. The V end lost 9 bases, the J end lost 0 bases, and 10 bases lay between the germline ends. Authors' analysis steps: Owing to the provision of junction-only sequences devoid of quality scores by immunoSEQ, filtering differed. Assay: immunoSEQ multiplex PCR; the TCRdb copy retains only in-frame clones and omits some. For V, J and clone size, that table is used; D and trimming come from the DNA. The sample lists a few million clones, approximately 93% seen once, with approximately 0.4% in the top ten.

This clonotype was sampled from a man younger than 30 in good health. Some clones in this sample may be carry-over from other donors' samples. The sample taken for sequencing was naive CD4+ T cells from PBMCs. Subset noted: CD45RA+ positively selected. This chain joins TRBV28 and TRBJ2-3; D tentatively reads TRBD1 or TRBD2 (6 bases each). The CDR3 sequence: CASRGGSTDTQYF. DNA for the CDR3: TGTGCCAGTCGAGGGGGGAGCACAGATACGCAGTATTTT.